These 17 T cell receptor beta chains came from one sample sequenced in a study of blood T cells in healthy people across ages. With a J-beta primer mix and a sample-barcoded 5' primer, a second PCR ran about 7 to 11 cycles. MiXCR was run by TCRdb on the 5' RACE reads, yielding one entry per CDR3 protein. The sample includes approximately 850,000 distinct CDR3 sequences, around two fifths of them seen just once. Sequencing used blood. The receptors come from a man aged 55 to 70 in good health.

The chain recombines TRBV29-1 with TRBJ1-5, with 7 bases lining up with TRBD1. Germline trimming cut 7 bases from V and 5 bases from J; bases unmatched to any gene: 11. Germline assignment: CDR1 SQVTM and CDR2 ANQGSEA. This CDR3 spans 14 amino acids. The CDR3 DNA follows: TGCAGCGGGCTGACTAGACAGGGATATCAGCCCCAGCATTTT. This sequence encodes CSGLTRQGYQPQHF.

Only a few counts were recorded for this clonotype. The genes are TRBV6-2 or TRBV6-3 and TRBJ2-7, with D uncertain. This CDR3 region has 16 residues. Looked up from germline, CDR1 is MNHEY and CDR2 is SVGEGT. V was pared by 0 bases and J by 0 bases, with 12 bases between. The CDR3: CASSYSRKRYSYEQYF. DNA for the CDR3: TGTGCCAGCAGTTACTCGAGAAAAAGGTACTCCTACGAGCAGTACTTC.

The gene calls are TRBV5-1 and TRBJ2-7; the D gene is possibly TRBD1 (5 bases). From germline, CDR1 is SGHRS and CDR2 YFSETQ. V shed 4 bases and J shed 6 bases, with 14 bases lying between them. This CDR3 comprises 13 residues. CDR3 DNA: TGCGCCAGCAGCGCAGGGCCCCCCTCCGAGCAGTACTTC. Residues: CASSAGPPSEQYF.

V gene TRBV12-3 or TRBV12-4 combines with J gene TRBJ2-7; a weak D match, TRBD1 (6 bases). V gave up 6 bases and J gave up 3 bases, with 12 bases separating them. This CDR3 region has 13 residues. The CDR3 loop is CASRRQELYEQYF. DNA for the CDR3: TGTGCCAGCAGGAGACAGGAACTCTACGAGCAGTACTTC.

J is TRBJ1-2 and V is TRBV6-5; D is uncertain. The CDR3 runs 14 residues. The V gene lost 5 bases and the J gene lost 5 bases, with 15 bases spanning the gap. CDR1 is MNHEY, CDR2 SVGAGI, per germline. CDR3 region: CASSRSPEGYGYTF. In nucleotides, the CDR3 is TGTGCCAGCAGTCGAAGCCCTGAAGGTTATGGCTACACCTTC.

This clonotype was detected only a few times. The V and J genes are TRBV10-2 and TRBJ2-5, with 9 bases matching TRBD2. The CDR3 covers 15 residues. Germline V gene lookup returns CDR1 WSHSY and CDR2 SAAADI. The V segment lost 9 bases and the J segment 11 bases; nucleotides outside the gene matches: 19. Here the CDR3 reads CASEPLAGSYNEQYF. The CDR3 DNA sequence: TGCGCCAGTGAACCCCTAGCGGGATCTTACAATGAGCAGTACTTC.

The chain recombines TRBV5-1 with TRBJ2-3; TRBD2 matches 10 bases. This CDR3 spans 16 amino acids. Germline V gene data show CDR1 as SGHRS and CDR2 as YFSETQ. Trimming at V came to 2 bases and at J to 2 bases, leaving 5 bases not matched to a gene. The CDR3 region is CASSFTSGTPTDTQYF. The CDR3 DNA reads TGCGCCAGCAGCTTTACTAGCGGGACTCCCACAGATACGCAGTATTTT.

This clonotype has just a few counts. The chain recombines TRBV7-2 with TRBJ2-7; TRBD1 matches 8 bases. Germline V gene sequence: CDR1 SGHTA, CDR2 FQGNSA. The CDR3 is 15 amino acids. Trimming took 3 bases from V and 3 from J; bases not matched to a gene: 7. The CDR3 spells CASSFDRGLSYEQYF. In nucleotides, the CDR3 is TGTGCCAGCAGCTTCGACAGGGGATTGAGCTACGAGCAGTACTTC. Together with reference TRBV7-2 and TRBJ2-7, the CDR3 gives the full variable domain: GAGVSQSPSNKVTEKGKDVELRCDPISGHTALYWYRQSLGQGLEFLIYFQGNSAPDKSGLPSDRFSAERTGGSVSTLTIQRTQQEDSAVYLCASSFDRGLSYEQYFGPGTRLTVT.

Many counts were recorded for this clonotype. This sequence joins TRBV5-1 and TRBJ2-1; D is perhaps TRBD1 or TRBD2 (5 bases each). Germline CDR1 SGHRS, CDR2 YFSETQ. The CDR3 loop spans 14 amino acids. Trimming pared 4 bases from V and 4 bases from J, leaving 12 bases between. CDR3 sequence (DNA): TGCGCCAGCAGCCGAGGGGACGGATACAATGAGCAGTTCTTC. This encodes CASSRGDGYNEQFF. The full variable domain, its missing parts supplied by reference TRBV5-1 and TRBJ2-1, is KAGVTQTPRYLIKTRGQQVTLSCSPISGHRSVSWYQQTPGQGLQFLFEYFSETQRNKGNFPGRFSGRQFSNSRSEMNVSTLELGDSALYLCASSRGDGYNEQFFGPGTRLTVL.

This clonotype came up a few times. The chain has TRBV5-1 and TRBJ2-7; 7 bases align to TRBD1. CDR1 SGHRS and CDR2 YFSETQ come from the germline V gene. The CDR3 contains 15 residues. V was pared by 4 bases and J by 5 bases, with 12 bases of the junction left unmatched. For the CDR3, the DNA is TGCGCCAGCAGCGTGGACAGGAACAGTCGCGACGAGCAGTACTTC. This gives the protein CASSVDRNSRDEQYF.

This rearrangement joins TRBV5-1 to TRBJ1-1; no definite D call. The CDR3 totals 15 residues. V lost 6 bases and J 3 bases, leaving 18 bases between the germline ends. In germline, CDR1 is SGHRS, CDR2 YFSETQ. In DNA form, the CDR3 reads TGCGCCAGCAATCCGCATCCACCCGGGGACACTGAAGCTTTCTTT. As protein: CASNPHPPGDTEAFF.

This chain links TRBV24-1 with TRBJ2-6; 8 positions agree with TRBD1. Looked up from germline, CDR1 is KGHDR and CDR2 is SFDVKD. J lost 0 bases, V lost 5 bases, and 8 bases had no gene match. CDR3 length: 18 amino acids. The CDR3 DNA sequence: TGTGCCACCAGTGGACGGACAGGGACCAGCTCTGGGGCCAACGTCCTGACTTTC. It yields the protein CATSGRTGTSSGANVLTF.

The chain combines TRBV20-1 with TRBJ1-1; D unclear. The germline V gene encodes CDR1 DFQATT and CDR2 SNEGSKA (reference sequence). Trimming left V 4 bases short and J 8 bases short, with 11 bases between. CDR3 length: 11 residues. The CDR3 sequence: CSAIGGIEAFF. The CDR3 DNA follows: TGCAGTGCTATTGGTGGGATCGAAGCTTTCTTT.

The genes are TRBV7-9 and TRBJ2-7; D possibly corresponds to TRBD2 (5 bases). Trimming removed 5 bases at V and 7 bases at J, with 12 bases between. The CDR3 sequence is 12 residues long. In germline, CDR1 is SEHNR, CDR2 FQNEAQ (reference sequence). The chain's CDR3 is CASSRGLEEQYF. CDR3 nucleotides: TGTGCCAGCAGCCGCGGACTTGAGGAGCAGTACTTC.

This clonotype was found a few times. The rearrangement joins TRBV12-3 or TRBV12-4 to TRBJ1-6; the D gene is possibly TRBD1 (5 bases). Trimming removed 5 bases from V and 0 bases from J, with 14 bases in between. This CDR3 region has 17 residues. The CDR3 nucleotides read TGTGCCAGCAGTCCCCGGGACTCCAACTCCTATAATTCACCCCTCCACTTT. This encodes CASSPRDSNSYNSPLHF.

The CDR3 protein is CASSPRVSTEAFF. CDR3 in DNA: TGTGCCAGCAGTCCGAGGGTCAGCACTGAAGCTTTCTTT. The chain recombines TRBV5-6 with TRBJ1-1; D is unresolved. Trimming stripped 5 bases from V and 4 bases from J, with 12 bases between. The CDR3 is made up of 13 amino acids. Germline assignment: CDR1 SGHDT and CDR2 YYEEEE. The complete variable domain, with remaining parts taken from reference TRBV5-6 and TRBJ1-1, reads DAGVTQSPTHLIKTRGQQVTLRCSPKSGHDTVSWYQQALGQGPQFIFQYYEEEERQRGNFPDRFSGHQFPNYSSELNVNALLLGDSALYLCASSPRVSTEAFFGQGTRLTVV.

This clonotype was recorded many times. V and J are TRBV7-8 and TRBJ2-7; no firm D call. The CDR3 consists of 16 residues. V gave up 5 bases and J gave up 5 bases, with 22 bases separating them. Germline CDR1 SGHVS, CDR2 FQNEAQ. CDR3 sequence: CASSDKKLPSRHEQYF. CDR3 nucleotides: TGTGCCAGCAGCGACAAAAAGCTCCCCTCGAGGCACGAGCAGTACTTC.